Listed below are T cell receptor beta chains from one sample, sequenced in a study of identical twins. Using its own MiXCR run on the 5' RACE reads, TCRdb lists one record per CDR3 protein. The sample includes just under 650,000 distinct CDR3 sequences, 7.1% of them seen just once. This same sample was also taken into another study, of yellow fever vaccine responses in identical twins.

Sequencing input: PBMCs. The receptors derive from a woman aged 18-29 years in good health. The CDR3 runs from the conserved cysteine through the conserved F or W. D genes are given only for firm matches. Expanded clones are given a class, and other clones once, few, many or no size at all.

D: TRBD1
V: TRBV7-6
J: TRBJ2-1
size: many
length: 16
DNA: TGTGCCAGCAGCTCGCCTTCAGGGGGATCCTACAATGAGCAGTTCTTC
CDR3: CASSSPSGGSYNEQFF

D: -
V: TRBV5-6
J: TRBJ2-3
size: -
length: 14
DNA: TGTGCCAGCAGCCCCCCCTCGTCAGGCTCTGCGCAGTATTTT
CDR3: CASSPPSSGSAQYF

D: -
V: TRBV18
J: TRBJ2-3
size: -
length: 15
DNA: TGTGCCAGCTCACCCGGCAGGGTACACACAGATACGCAGTATTTT
CDR3: CASSPGRVHTDTQYF

D: TRBD2
V: TRBV28
J: TRBJ2-1
size: -
length: 14
DNA: TGTGCCAGCAGTCTCCTAGCGGAGTACAATGAGCAGTTCTTC
CDR3: CASSLLAEYNEQFF

D: -
V: TRBV10-3
J: TRBJ1-2
size: -
length: 13
DNA: TGTGCCATCAGTGGGACAGAGAACTATGGCTACACCTTC
CDR3: CAISGTENYGYTF

D: -
V: TRBV5-1
J: TRBJ2-5
size: once
length: 14
DNA: TGCGCCAGCAGCTCCGACCAGGGTCTAGAGACCCAGTACTTC
CDR3: CASSSDQGLETQYF

D: -
V: TRBV12-3/TRBV12-4
J: TRBJ2-1
size: -
length: 15
DNA: TGTGCCAGCAGTACGACGGACAGCAGAGCCAATGAGCAGTTCTTC
CDR3: CASSTTDSRANEQFF

D: TRBD1
V: TRBV12-3/TRBV12-4
J: TRBJ1-5
size: -
length: 15
DNA: TGTGCCAGCAGTAGACAGGGTCATAGCAATCAGCCCCAGCATTTT
CDR3: CASSRQGHSNQPQHF

D: TRBD1
V: TRBV6-2/TRBV6-3
J: TRBJ2-3
size: -
length: 16
DNA: TGTGCCAGCAGTTACTCCTCGAAACAGGGGGCAGATACGCAGTATTTT
CDR3: CASSYSSKQGADTQYF

D: -
V: TRBV7-9
J: TRBJ2-1
size: -
length: 16
DNA: TGTGCCAGCAGCTTCGGCAGGGGTCTCCCCAACAATGAGCGGTTCTTC
CDR3: CASSFGRGLPNNERFF

D: -
V: TRBV28
J: TRBJ2-7
size: many
length: 15
DNA: TGTGCCAGCAGTTCCCTATTTGGGGGACTTAGCGAGCAGTACTTC
CDR3: CASSSLFGGLSEQYF

D: TRBD2
V: TRBV6-2/TRBV6-3
J: TRBJ2-1
size: -
length: 15
DNA: TGTGCCAGCAGTTCCGGGGCTAGCGGATACAATGAGCAGTTCTTC
CDR3: CASSSGASGYNEQFF

D: -
V: TRBV5-1
J: TRBJ1-1
size: many
length: 14
DNA: TGCGCCAGCAGCTGGACAGCTGAGTTGGCTGAAGCTTTCTTT
CDR3: CASSWTAELAEAFF

D: -
V: TRBV10-3
J: TRBJ1-2
size: few
length: 13
DNA: TGTGCCATCAGAGAGGCGTTCCCCTATGGCTACACCTTC
CDR3: CAIREAFPYGYTF

D: -
V: TRBV11-2
J: TRBJ2-3
size: many
length: 15
DNA: TGTGCCAGCAGCTTAGCTCCTAGCCGCACAGATACGCAGTATTTT
CDR3: CASSLAPSRTDTQYF

D: TRBD1
V: TRBV5-1
J: TRBJ2-3
size: few
length: 15
DNA: TGCGCCAGCAGCTCGGACAGGGGATTCACAGATACGCAGTATTTT
CDR3: CASSSDRGFTDTQYF

D: -
V: TRBV7-9
J: TRBJ1-1
size: many
length: 13
DNA: TGTGCCAGCAGGGGGAGTGGGAACACTGAAGCTTTCTTT
CDR3: CASRGSGNTEAFF

D: TRBD1
V: TRBV5-6
J: TRBJ1-1
size: -
length: 16
DNA: TGTGCCAGCAGCAGGGACAGGGGGCGTTTGGGCACTGAAGCTTTCTTT
CDR3: CASSRDRGRLGTEAFF

D: TRBD2
V: TRBV11-2
J: TRBJ2-1
size: -
length: 15
DNA: TGTGCCAGCAGCTTAAAGCGGGGGGTCGACAATGAGCAGTTCTTC
CDR3: CASSLKRGVDNEQFF

D: TRBD2
V: TRBV5-1
J: TRBJ2-2
size: many
length: 16
DNA: TGCGCCAGCAGCTCGGGACTAGCGGGTAACACCGGGGAGCTGTTTTTT
CDR3: CASSSGLAGNTGELFF

D: TRBD2
V: TRBV4-1
J: TRBJ2-2
size: -
length: 19
DNA: TGCGCCAGCAGCCAAAGGACTAGCGGGAGGGCCGTGAACACCGGGGAGCTGTTTTTT
CDR3: CASSQRTSGRAVNTGELFF

D: -
V: TRBV5-1
J: TRBJ2-5
size: many
length: 14
DNA: TGCGCCAGCAGCTTGGATAACTCCCAAGAGACCCAGTACTTC
CDR3: CASSLDNSQETQYF

D: -
V: TRBV9
J: TRBJ2-3
size: -
length: 14
DNA: TGTGCCAGCAGCGCCCACCGGGGCCCAGATACGCAGTATTTT
CDR3: CASSAHRGPDTQYF

D: -
V: TRBV5-1
J: TRBJ2-1
size: many
length: 15
DNA: TGCGCCAGCAGCTTGGCTCGACAGCAATACAATGAGCAGTTCTTC
CDR3: CASSLARQQYNEQFF

D: TRBD2
V: TRBV20-1
J: TRBJ2-1
size: few
length: 14
DNA: TGCAGTGCTAGAGTTAGCGGGGGACTGTATGAGCAGTTCTTC
CDR3: CSARVSGGLYEQFF

D: -
V: TRBV6-1
J: TRBJ2-1
size: many
length: 15
DNA: TGTGCCAGCAACGACCCCGGCCTGGGATACAATGAGCAGTTCTTC
CDR3: CASNDPGLGYNEQFF

D: TRBD2
V: TRBV11-1
J: TRBJ2-7
size: many
length: 17
DNA: TGTGCCAGCAGCTTAGCGGAGTTTGGACTAGGTCCCTACGAGCAGTACTTC
CDR3: CASSLAEFGLGPYEQYF

D: -
V: TRBV7-8
J: TRBJ2-7
size: few
length: 15
DNA: TGTGCCAGCAGCTTATTGGGCGTGACATCCTACGAGCAGTACTTC
CDR3: CASSLLGVTSYEQYF

D: TRBD2
V: TRBV5-1
J: TRBJ2-3
size: many
length: 19
DNA: TGCGCCAGCAGCTTGGCTAAGGGGACTAGCGGTATATACACAGATACGCAGTATTTT
CDR3: CASSLAKGTSGIYTDTQYF

D: TRBD2
V: TRBV15
J: TRBJ2-3
size: -
length: 15
DNA: TGTGCCACCAGCAGCGGGACTAGCGGCACAGATACGCAGTATTTT
CDR3: CATSSGTSGTDTQYF

D: TRBD2
V: TRBV20-1
J: TRBJ2-7
size: -
length: 15
DNA: TGCAGTGCGGGTCTAGCGGGCTCTGTATCCTACGAGCAGTACTTC
CDR3: CSAGLAGSVSYEQYF

D: TRBD2
V: TRBV27
J: TRBJ2-1
size: -
length: 15
DNA: TGTGCCAGCAGCTCAGGACTAGCGGGAGTCTATGAGCAGTTCTTC
CDR3: CASSSGLAGVYEQFF

D: -
V: TRBV24-1
J: TRBJ2-7
size: many
length: 14
DNA: TGTGCCACCAGTGAGGGCACACTAAGTGGGGAGCAGTACTTC
CDR3: CATSEGTLSGEQYF

D: TRBD1
V: TRBV28
J: TRBJ1-1
size: -
length: 14
DNA: TGTGCCAGCAGCCGGGACAGGGATTTAACTGAAGCTTTCTTT
CDR3: CASSRDRDLTEAFF

D: TRBD1
V: TRBV11-2
J: TRBJ1-4
size: -
length: 15
DNA: TGTGCCAGCAGCTTGGGGGGGACAGGGGGCGAAAAACTGTTTTTT
CDR3: CASSLGGTGGEKLFF

D: TRBD2
V: TRBV7-9
J: TRBJ2-5
size: -
length: 14
DNA: TGTGCCAGCAGCTTCCGAGCGGGGACGAAGACCCAGTACTTC
CDR3: CASSFRAGTKTQYF

D: -
V: TRBV20-1
J: TRBJ2-5
size: -
length: 15
DNA: TGCAGTGCTAGCCCTCCTAAGGGGGTTCAAGAGACCCAGTACTTC
CDR3: CSASPPKGVQETQYF

D: -
V: TRBV20-1
J: TRBJ2-3
size: -
length: 18
DNA: TGCAGTGCTAGAGATCGGAGCAGGGCCACCCTTAGCACAGATACGCAGTATTTT
CDR3: CSARDRSRATLSTDTQYF

D: -
V: TRBV15
J: TRBJ2-5
size: few
length: 16
DNA: TGTGCCACCAGCAGAGATACCCATCTGTACCAAGAGACCCAGTACTTC
CDR3: CATSRDTHLYQETQYF

D: TRBD1
V: TRBV12-3/TRBV12-4
J: TRBJ2-5
size: -
length: 18
DNA: TGTGCCAGCAGCGAAAGGACAGGGGGCGCTTCGGCCAGGGAGACCCAGTACTTC
CDR3: CASSERTGGASARETQYF

D: -
V: TRBV5-1
J: TRBJ2-3
size: few
length: 13
DNA: TGCGCCAGCAGCCTCATGGTGACAGATACGCAGTATTTT
CDR3: CASSLMVTDTQYF

D: -
V: TRBV13
J: TRBJ2-7
size: many
length: 14
DNA: TGTGCCAGCAGCTTAGCTTTGCGGAACTACGAGCAGTACTTC
CDR3: CASSLALRNYEQYF